The source of this T cell receptor (beta chain) is a study of cytomegalovirus exposure and HLA in healthy donors. In regard to this clone: Its matching antigen is unknown.

Primers included in the PCR were 60 Vbeta and 13 Jbeta primers. Data came from immunoSEQ multiplex PCR; TCRdb stores just in-frame clones and leaves some out. In the table there are some 130,000 clones, about 78% of which are singletons. Points from the study as a whole: Researchers catalogued 160 or so TCR beta chains as cytomegalovirus-associated.

CDR3 size: 13 residues. The germline V gene encodes CDR1 MDHEN and CDR2 SYDVKM. Healthy bone marrow donors supplied every sample. This sequence was found in a female donor in good health and CMV-seronegative. Sequencing used PBMCs. The chain joins TRBV28 to TRBJ2-5, with D possibly TRBD1 on 5 matching bases. Matching the DNA end better, TRBJ2-7 makes the J call doubtful. The CDR3 region has the DNA TGTGCCAGCAGTCTAGGACACTCCTACGAGCAGTACTTC. This codes for CASSLGHSYEQYF.